This T cell receptor (beta chain) was documented in a study of blood T cell repertoires in COVID-19. Produced via immunoSEQ multiplex PCR; TCRdb's table is partial and in-frame only. Of 250,000 to 300,000 clones in the sample, around 83% were seen once. The V and J ends lost 0 bases and 4 bases respectively, with 7 bases between them. Per germline, CDR1 SGHKS and CDR2 YYEKEE (reference sequence). This CDR3 is 14 amino acids long. Input material: PBMCs or T cells enriched from blood (not recorded which). This chain connects TRBV5-5 to TRBJ1-4; D gene uncertain. The source is a woman between 45 and 65 years old who had been exposed to COVID-19. The DNA for the CDR3 is TGTGCCAGCAGCTTGGCAGTCTTTAATGAAAAACTGTTTTTT. Protein product: CASSLAVFNEKLFF. The complete variable domain, with remaining parts taken from reference TRBV5-5 and TRBJ1-4, reads DAGVTQSPTHLIKTRGQQVTLRCSPISGHKSVSWYQQVLGQGPQFIFQYYEKEERGRGNFPDRFSARQFPNYSSELNVNALLLGDSALYLCASSLAVFNEKLFFGSGTQLSVL.